This T cell receptor (beta chain) was recovered during a study of read filtering for tumor transcriptome and immune sequencing. Study context: Revised staging placed 8 patients in R-ISS I, some 17 in II, 6 or 7 in III. Per sample, TCR-region reads ranged about 4 to 11 million by IR-seq, roughly 85 to 1,400 by RNA-seq. Study findings and constraints: IR-seq captured clonotypes deeper and more reliably than RNA-seq. Roughly 80% of IR-seq clonotypes had a single read, yet these held approximately 3.5% of reads.

The CDR3 is 13 amino acids. Germline V gives CDR1 DFQATT, CDR2 SNEGSKA (reference sequence). Trimming pared 6 bases from V and 2 bases from J, leaving 10 bases between. In this sample, this clonotype turned up many times. Antigen unknown. This library used approximately 370 ng RNA and molecular barcoded adaptors spanning alpha/delta and beta/gamma chains. MiXCR was run by TCRdb on the reads, yielding one entry per CDR3 protein. The sample lists tens of thousands of distinct CDR3 sequences, roughly 13% occurring once. Sequences were obtained from a population of CD138-negative cells sorted from bone marrow. The origin of this receptor is a donor at least 40 years old with multiple myeloma. The chain combines TRBV20-1 with TRBJ2-2, with D perhaps matching TRBD2 (5 bases). The CDR3 DNA follows: TGCAGTGCCGCCCGGGGAAACACCGGGGAGCTGTTTTTT. Amino acids: CSAARGNTGELFF.